Below are 23 T cell receptor beta chains sequenced from a single sample in a study of post-analysis software for immune sequencing data. TCR beta libraries were prepared from cDNA with unique molecular identifiers. From the PCR reads, TCRdb called clonotypes with MiXCR, one entry per CDR3 protein. The sample shows around 150,000 distinct CDR3 sequences, about 34% of them seen only once. The material was blood, obtained after autologous hematopoietic stem cell transplantation. These receptors were taken from a girl aged 5-17 years with multiple sclerosis.

In its sample, this clonotype was seen many times. This chain uses TRBV27 with TRBJ2-3; D perhaps matches TRBD2 (7 bases). Trimming pared 5 bases from V and 0 bases from J, leaving 15 bases between. Germline CDR1 is MNHEY and CDR2 is SMNVEV (reference sequence). The CDR3 contains 16 residues. The CDR3 protein is CASSPGGGPSTDTQYF. The CDR3 bases are TGTGCCAGCAGTCCTGGGGGGGGCCCTAGCACAGATACGCAGTATTTT.

The rearrangement joins TRBV29-1 to TRBJ2-7, with 12 positions matching TRBD2. This CDR3 is built from 14 residues. CDR1 SQVTM and CDR2 ANQGSEA come from the germline V gene. V shed 6 bases, J shed 1 base, and the junction held 4 bases outside the gene matches. CDR3 nucleotides: TGCAGCGTGCGGACTAGCGGGGAATCCTACGAGCAGTACTTC. Translation gives CSVRTSGESYEQYF.

This rearrangement joins TRBV10-3 to TRBJ2-7; 7 bases agree with TRBD2. Trimming at V came to 6 bases and at J to 4 bases, leaving 12 bases not matched to a gene. CDR1 is ENHRY and CDR2 is SYGVKD in the germline V gene. The CDR3 consists of 15 residues. CDR3 DNA sequence: TGTGCCATCAGCCCTGGGGTAGCGGGCGCGTACGAGCAGTACTTC. It encodes CAISPGVAGAYEQYF.

The V and J genes are TRBV7-9 and TRBJ2-5; D ambiguous. The CDR3 covers 13 residues. Germline V gene lookup returns CDR1 SEHNR and CDR2 FQNEAQ (reference sequence). V lost 1 base to trimming and J lost 2 bases, with 5 bases between them. CDR3 sequence: CASSLDTQETQYF. The CDR3 region has the DNA TGTGCCAGCAGCTTAGACACACAAGAGACCCAGTACTTC. The full variable domain, completed using reference TRBV7-9 and TRBJ2-5, is DTGVSQNPRHKITKRGQNVTFRCDPISEHNRLYWYRQTLGQGPEFLTYFQNEAQLEKSRLLSDRFSAERPKGSFSTLEIQRTEQGDSAMYLCASSLDTQETQYFGPGTRLLVL.

This clonotype was seen repeatedly, ten times or more. The genes are TRBV29-1 and TRBJ2-1; possible D gene TRBD2, 5 bases. The CDR3 covers 15 residues. Germline CDR1 and CDR2: SQVTM and ANQGSEA. Deletions cut 1 base from V and 4 bases from J, with 14 bases between. CDR3 sequence: CSVEASTRRYNEQFF. DNA of the CDR3: TGCAGCGTTGAAGCCTCCACACGGAGGTACAATGAGCAGTTCTTC.

In this sample, this clonotype turned up a few times. This sequence joins TRBV20-1 and TRBJ2-5; the D is unclear. The CDR3 covers 12 residues. Germline V gene lookup returns CDR1 DFQATT and CDR2 SNEGSKA (reference sequence). The V end lost 6 bases, the J end lost 9 bases, and 17 bases lay between the germline ends. The CDR3 coding sequence is TGCAGTGCGGAAGTTTTGGGCGCGCCCCAGTACTTC. It encodes CSAEVLGAPQYF.

This clonotype was picked up a small number of times. The chain has TRBV6-5 and TRBJ1-1; maybe TRBD1 (5 bases). The CDR3 totals 14 residues. V lost 6 bases and J 5 bases, leaving 16 bases between the germline ends. Looked up from germline, CDR1 is MNHEY and CDR2 is SVGAGI. The CDR3 sequence is CASRPLGGRTEAFF. CDR3 sequence (DNA): TGTGCCAGCAGACCCCTCGGGGGAAGGACTGAAGCTTTCTTT.

The chain uses TRBV9 and TRBJ2-1; 13 positions match TRBD2. CDR1 and CDR2 from the germline V gene are SGDLS and YYNGEE. CDR3 length: 16 residues. V was clipped by 3 bases and J by 5 bases; unmatched bases: 5. Here the CDR3 DNA reads TGTGCCAGCAGCGGGCCGGGACTAGCGGGGAACAATGAGCAGTTCTTC. The encoded protein is CASSGPGLAGNNEQFF.

This chain links TRBV20-1 with TRBJ2-1; D is unresolved. The CDR3 consists of 14 residues. CDR1 DFQATT and CDR2 SNEGSKA come from the germline V gene (reference sequence). V lost 1 base, J lost 5 bases, and 12 bases lay in between. In nucleotides, the CDR3 is TGCAGTGCTAGAGTTACTCTGGCCGACAATGAGCAGTTCTTC. This codes for CSARVTLADNEQFF.

Comments on this clonotype: A read error may explain this, as a much larger clone is one base away. The genes are TRBV5-5 and TRBJ1-2; a possible D gene is TRBD1 (5 bases). CDR3 length: 14 amino acids. Germline assignment: CDR1 SGHKS and CDR2 YYEKEE (reference sequence). The DNA of the CDR3 is TGTGCCAACAGCTTGGAGACGCAGGGTTATGGCTACACCTTC. It yields the protein CANSLETQGYGYTF.

The rearrangement links TRBV7-9 to TRBJ1-2; D might be TRBD1 (5 bases). The germline V gene has CDR1 SEHNR and CDR2 FQNEAQ (reference sequence). This CDR3 region has 13 residues. Between the trimmed V and J ends, which lost 8 bases and 8 bases, there was a span of 18 bases. CDR3: CASDLGPTGGYTF. The CDR3 DNA follows: TGTGCCAGCGACCTGGGACCTACTGGGGGCTACACCTTC.

This chain uses TRBV7-9 with TRBJ2-3; a weak D match, TRBD2 (6 bases). Trimming left V 1 base short and J 4 bases short, with 18 bases between. Germline assignment: CDR1 SEHNR and CDR2 FQNEAQ (reference sequence). The CDR3 contains 17 residues. The CDR3 nucleotides read TGTGCCAGCAGCTTAGGGGGACTCCAAAGTGGCGCAGATACGCAGTATTTT. Translated: CASSLGGLQSGADTQYF.

V usage is TRBV9 and J usage is TRBJ2-5; 7 nucleotides line up with TRBD2. Per the germline V gene, CDR1 is SGDLS and CDR2 is YYNGEE. The ends lost 0 bases at V and 2 bases at J; junction bases unmatched: 4. This CDR3 has 15 amino acids. This CDR3 is CASSVVGDYQETQYF. The CDR3 coding sequence is TGTGCCAGCAGCGTAGTCGGGGACTATCAAGAGACCCAGTACTTC.

This clonotype was counted a few times. This chain links TRBV12-3 or TRBV12-4 with TRBJ1-2, with a tentative D call TRBD1 (5 bases). V was shortened by 1 base and J by 3 bases, with 12 bases between the two germline ends. The CDR3 runs 15 residues. The CDR3 nucleotides read TGTGCCAGCAGTTTAGGCCTCATGGGGCACTATGGCTACACCTTC. Translating gives CASSLGLMGHYGYTF.

For this clonotype: This may be a read error, as it is one base from a much larger clone. The chain employs TRBV4-2 and TRBJ2-7; 10 nucleotides align to TRBD2. The J call may not be correct, given that the DNA end is closer to TRBJ2-5. The CDR3 runs 16 residues. Germline V gene data show CDR1 as LGHNA and CDR2 as YNFKEQ. The DNA of the CDR3 is TGTGCCAGCAGCCAATTATCTAGCGGGGGCGGAGAGACCCAGTACTTC. Translating it yields CASSQLSSGGGETQYF.

This chain links TRBV7-9 with TRBJ2-7; 8 nucleotides agree with TRBD2. The CDR3 has 12 amino acids. Germline-derived CDR1 and CDR2 are SEHNR and FQNEAQ (reference sequence). Losses at the gene ends were 5 bases for V and 3 bases for J; bases not matched to a gene: 0. In DNA form, the CDR3 reads TGTGCCAGCAGCCGGGAGGGCTACGAGCAGTACTTC. Protein sequence: CASSREGYEQYF.

This clonotype was detected a few times. The gene calls are TRBV7-9 and TRBJ2-7; D is possibly TRBD1 (5 bases). The CDR3 is made up of 16 amino acids. With 1 base removed from V and 2 bases from J, the gap between germline ends came to 15 bases. Germline V gene sequence: CDR1 SEHNR, CDR2 FQNEAQ (reference sequence). The CDR3 loop is CASSLDGGAAAYEQYF. The CDR3 DNA reads as TGTGCCAGCAGCTTAGATGGTGGGGCCGCCGCCTACGAGCAGTACTTC.

This clonotype was seen a few times. J is TRBJ1-5 and V is TRBV27; D not certain. The CDR3 has 15 residues. The V and J ends lost 4 bases and 0 bases respectively, with 10 bases between them. Per germline, CDR1 MNHEY and CDR2 SMNVEV (reference sequence). The chain's CDR3 is CASSYFAGSNQPQHF. The CDR3 DNA follows: TGTGCCAGCAGTTACTTTGCGGGTAGCAATCAGCCCCAGCATTTT.

The chain employs TRBV7-9 and TRBJ2-5; possible D gene TRBD2, 6 bases. The ends were cut back, 3 bases at V and 2 bases at J, with 13 bases in the middle. The germline gives CDR1 SEHNR, CDR2 FQNEAQ (reference sequence). This CDR3 is built from 15 residues. CDR3 in amino acids: CASSFWLALQETQYF. The CDR3 DNA is TGTGCCAGCAGCTTCTGGCTAGCGTTGCAAGAGACCCAGTACTTC.

CDR3 in DNA: TGTGCCAGCAGCGTAGATAACAGTCGCTATGGCTACACCTTC. Its protein product is CASSVDNSRYGYTF. The chain couples TRBV9 to TRBJ1-2; the D is unclear. Trimming took 0 bases from V and 4 from J, leaving 10 bases between them. The germline CDR1 and CDR2 sequences are SGDLS and YYNGEE. This CDR3 spans 14 amino acids.

The chain has TRBV7-2 and TRBJ2-5, with D unclear. The CDR3 has 13 amino acids. Trimming took off 4 bases at V and 0 bases at J, with 6 bases between the two ends. Germline V gene lookup returns CDR1 SGHTA and CDR2 FQGNSA. CDR3 sequence reads: CASSSANQETQYF. Here the CDR3 DNA reads TGTGCCAGCAGCTCAGCCAACCAAGAGACCCAGTACTTC.

This clonotype was picked up a small number of times. This rearrangement joins TRBV20-1 to TRBJ1-4; 9 bases match TRBD1. The germline CDR1 and CDR2 sequences are DFQATT and SNEGSKA (reference sequence). Trimming removed 6 bases from V and 7 bases from J; junction bases left unmatched: 6. The CDR3 runs 13 residues. CDR3 loop: CSAKTGGSEKLFF. The DNA of the CDR3 is TGCAGTGCAAAGACAGGGGGGAGTGAAAAACTGTTTTTT.

The V gene is TRBV6-5, the J gene TRBJ1-1, with TRBD1 identical over 8 bases. V was pared by 6 bases and J by 1 base, with 7 bases of the junction left unmatched. Germline V CDR1 and CDR2: MNHEY, SVGAGI. This CDR3 has 15 amino acids. The CDR3 loop is CASSPGQAENTEAFF. The CDR3 DNA reads TGTGCCAGCAGCCCGGGACAGGCGGAGAACACTGAAGCTTTCTTT.